This entry is about one T cell receptor beta chain. In the source study's methods: Estimated nucleated cell counts came from reference gene primer amplification. Produced via immunoSEQ multiplex PCR; TCRdb's table is partial and in-frame only. V and J calls and clone size are copied from that table; D and trimming were computed from the DNA. The sample gives 400,000 to 500,000 clones, nearly 90% of which show up once; roughly 1.4% is in the top ten. This sample is part of a study of blood T cell repertoires in COVID-19. CDR3 size: 14 residues. The V gene lost 6 bases and the J gene lost 0 bases, with 11 bases spanning the gap. CDR1 is MNHEY and CDR2 is SMNVEV in the germline V gene (reference sequence). Enrollees, about 18 to 90 years old, lived in about two dozen US areas. Exposed participants came across a COVID-19 case within 2 weeks before study entry.

This TCR was recovered from a woman younger than 30 who had been exposed to COVID-19. Material: PBMCs or T cells enriched from blood (not recorded which). The J gene is TRBJ1-2, the V gene TRBV27; the D is unclear. The CDR3 region is CASSPASSNYGYTF. CDR3 DNA: TGTGCCAGCAGCCCCGCGAGCTCTAACTATGGCTACACCTTC.